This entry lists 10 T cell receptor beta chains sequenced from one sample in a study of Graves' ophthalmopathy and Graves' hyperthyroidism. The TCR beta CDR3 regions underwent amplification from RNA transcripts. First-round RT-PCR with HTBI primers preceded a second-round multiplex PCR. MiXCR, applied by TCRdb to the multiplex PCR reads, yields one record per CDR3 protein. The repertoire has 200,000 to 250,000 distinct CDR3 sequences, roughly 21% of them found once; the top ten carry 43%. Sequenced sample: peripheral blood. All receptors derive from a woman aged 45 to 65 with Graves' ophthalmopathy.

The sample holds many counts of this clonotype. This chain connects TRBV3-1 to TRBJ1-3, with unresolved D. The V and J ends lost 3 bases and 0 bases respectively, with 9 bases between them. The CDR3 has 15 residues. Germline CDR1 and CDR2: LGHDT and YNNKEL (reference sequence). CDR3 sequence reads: CASSQPVSSGNTIYF. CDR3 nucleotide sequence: TGTGCCAGCAGCCAGCCTGTTAGCTCTGGAAACACCATATATTTT.

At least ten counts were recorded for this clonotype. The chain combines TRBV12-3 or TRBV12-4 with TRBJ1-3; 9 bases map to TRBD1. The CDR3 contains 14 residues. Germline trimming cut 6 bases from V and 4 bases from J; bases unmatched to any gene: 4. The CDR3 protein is CASSPGTGGNTIYF. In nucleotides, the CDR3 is TGTGCCAGCAGCCCCGGGACAGGGGGAAACACCATATATTTT.

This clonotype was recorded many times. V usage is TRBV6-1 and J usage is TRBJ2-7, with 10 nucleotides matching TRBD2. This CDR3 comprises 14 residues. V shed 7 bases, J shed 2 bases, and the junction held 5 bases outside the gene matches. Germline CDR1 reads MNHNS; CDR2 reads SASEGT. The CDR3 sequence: CASTRLAGPYEQYF. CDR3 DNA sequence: TGTGCCAGCACTCGACTAGCGGGCCCCTACGAGCAGTACTTC.

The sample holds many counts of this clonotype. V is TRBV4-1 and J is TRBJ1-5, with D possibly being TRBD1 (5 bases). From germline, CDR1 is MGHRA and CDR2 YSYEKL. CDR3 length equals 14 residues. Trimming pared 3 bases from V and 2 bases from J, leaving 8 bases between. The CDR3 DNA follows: TGCGCCAGCAGCCAGGGACCGGGCAATCAGCCCCAGCATTTT. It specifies CASSQGPGNQPQHF.

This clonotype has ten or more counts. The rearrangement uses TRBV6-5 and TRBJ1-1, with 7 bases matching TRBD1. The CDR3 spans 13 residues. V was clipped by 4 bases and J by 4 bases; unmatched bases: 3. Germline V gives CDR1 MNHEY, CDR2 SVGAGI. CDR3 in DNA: TGTGCCAGCAGTTCCCGACAGGGCACTGAAGCTTTCTTT. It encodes CASSSRQGTEAFF.

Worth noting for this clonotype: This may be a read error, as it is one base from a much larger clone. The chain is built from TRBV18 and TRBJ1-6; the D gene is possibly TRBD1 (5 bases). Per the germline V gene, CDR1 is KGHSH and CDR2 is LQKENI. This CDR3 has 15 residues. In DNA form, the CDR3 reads TGTGCCAACTCATCCCAGGGAAATTCTCAAGGACCCCTCCACTTT. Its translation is CANSSQGNSQGPLHF.

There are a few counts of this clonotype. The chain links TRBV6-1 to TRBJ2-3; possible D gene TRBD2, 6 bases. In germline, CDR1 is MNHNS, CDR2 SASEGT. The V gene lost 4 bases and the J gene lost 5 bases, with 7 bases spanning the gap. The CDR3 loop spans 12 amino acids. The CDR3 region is CASSGLGDTQYF. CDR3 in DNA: TGTGCCAGCAGTGGACTAGGAGATACGCAGTATTTT.

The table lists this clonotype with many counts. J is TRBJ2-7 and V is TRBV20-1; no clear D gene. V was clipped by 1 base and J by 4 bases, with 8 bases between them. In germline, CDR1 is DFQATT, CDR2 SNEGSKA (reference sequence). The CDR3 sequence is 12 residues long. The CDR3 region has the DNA TGCAGTGCTAGAGCTATGGGTTACGAGCAGTACTTC. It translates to CSARAMGYEQYF.

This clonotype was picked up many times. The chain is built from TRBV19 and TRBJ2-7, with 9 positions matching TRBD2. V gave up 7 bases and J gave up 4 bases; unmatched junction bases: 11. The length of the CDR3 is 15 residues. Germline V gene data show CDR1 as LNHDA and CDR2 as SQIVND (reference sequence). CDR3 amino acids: CASKSTGTSRYEQYF. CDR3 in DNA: TGTGCCAGTAAGTCTACCGGGACTAGCAGGTACGAGCAGTACTTC.

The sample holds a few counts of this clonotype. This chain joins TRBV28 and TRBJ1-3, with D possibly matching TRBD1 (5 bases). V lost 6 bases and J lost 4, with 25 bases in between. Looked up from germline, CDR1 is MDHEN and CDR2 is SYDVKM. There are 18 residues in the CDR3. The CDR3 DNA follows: TGTGCCAGCAGCCCCTCGACTATGCAGGGAGTCGCCGGAAACACCATATATTTT. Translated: CASSPSTMQGVAGNTIYF.